This T cell receptor (beta chain) was recovered during a study of control samples from healthy donors and cancer patients. The germline V and J ends were trimmed by 6 bases and 6 bases, with 22 bases remaining between them. This CDR3 has 16 amino acids. Germline CDR1 reads MNHEY; CDR2 reads SMNVEV (reference sequence). The protocol was immunoSEQ multiplex PCR, while the TCRdb copy is restricted to in-frame clones and leaves out a portion. Of some 150,000 clones in the sample, 94% were seen once. Sequenced material: blood. This TCR derives from a man aged 40-49 years in good health. The V and J genes are TRBV27 and TRBJ2-3; a possible D gene is TRBD1 (6 bases). For the CDR3, the DNA is TGTGCCAGCAGCAAACGAGGGACACGGTCACGCGATACGCAGTATTTT. Translating gives CASSKRGTRSRDTQYF.